Each of the 2 T cell receptor beta chains below was sequenced from the same sample in a study of CD8 T cells in ankylosing spondylitis. Each CDR3 protein is one row after TCRdb ran MiXCR on the 5' RACE reads. Here the sample spans more than 150,000 distinct CDR3 sequences, 15% to 20% being singletons. Sequences were obtained from blood, either unsorted or a sorted T cell fraction (not recorded which). The receptor source for this set is a male donor aged 10 to 35 with ankylosing spondylitis or in good health (not recorded which).

In its sample, this clonotype was seen many times. This chain joins TRBV7-9 and TRBJ1-2, with D possibly matching TRBD1 (6 bases). V lost 11 bases and J lost 0, with 22 bases in between. CDR1 SEHNR and CDR2 FQNEAQ come from the germline V gene (reference sequence). The CDR3 has 16 residues. The CDR3 loop is CAGQATDSSANYGYTF. The CDR3 nucleotides read TGTGCCGGCCAAGCGACGGACAGCTCTGCTAACTATGGCTACACCTTC.

In its sample, this clonotype was seen a few times. The chain couples TRBV29-1 to TRBJ1-1, with no clear D. The germline gives CDR1 SQVTM, CDR2 ANQGSEA. This CDR3 contains 14 residues. Trimming cost V 6 bases and J 1 base, with 15 bases left between them. CDR3 nucleotides: TGCAGCGTACAATCCAAAATTTCGAACACTGAAGCTTTCTTT. Residues: CSVQSKISNTEAFF.